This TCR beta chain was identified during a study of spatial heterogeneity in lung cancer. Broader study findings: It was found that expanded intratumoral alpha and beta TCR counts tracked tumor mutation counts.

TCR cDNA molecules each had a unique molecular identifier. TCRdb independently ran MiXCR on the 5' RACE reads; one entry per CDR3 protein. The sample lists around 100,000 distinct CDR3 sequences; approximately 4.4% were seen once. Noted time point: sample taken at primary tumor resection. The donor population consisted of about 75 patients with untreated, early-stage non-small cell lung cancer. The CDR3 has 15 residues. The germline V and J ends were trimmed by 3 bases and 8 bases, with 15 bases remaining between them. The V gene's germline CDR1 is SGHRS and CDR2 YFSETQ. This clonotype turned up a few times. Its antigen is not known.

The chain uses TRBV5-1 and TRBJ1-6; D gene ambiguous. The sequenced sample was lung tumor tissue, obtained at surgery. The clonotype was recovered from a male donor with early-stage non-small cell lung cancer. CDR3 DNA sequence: TGCGCCAGCAGCTCGGACGGTCTAACGCATTCACCCCTCCACTTT. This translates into CASSSDGLTHSPLHF.